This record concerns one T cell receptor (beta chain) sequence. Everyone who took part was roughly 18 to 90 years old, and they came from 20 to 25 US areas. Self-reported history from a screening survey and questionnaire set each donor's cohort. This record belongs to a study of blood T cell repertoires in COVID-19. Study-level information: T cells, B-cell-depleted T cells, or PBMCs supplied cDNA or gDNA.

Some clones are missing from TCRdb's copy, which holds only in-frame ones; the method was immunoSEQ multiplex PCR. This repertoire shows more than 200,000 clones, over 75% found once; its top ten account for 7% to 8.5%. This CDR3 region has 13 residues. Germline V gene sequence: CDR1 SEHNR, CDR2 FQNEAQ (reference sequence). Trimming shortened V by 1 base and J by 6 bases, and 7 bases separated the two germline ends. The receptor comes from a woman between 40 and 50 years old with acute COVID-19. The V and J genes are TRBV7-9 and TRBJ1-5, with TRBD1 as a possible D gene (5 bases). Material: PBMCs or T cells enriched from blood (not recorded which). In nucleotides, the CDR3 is TGTGCCAGCAGCTTAGGGAGGGGTCAGCCCCAGCATTTT. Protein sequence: CASSLGRGQPQHF.